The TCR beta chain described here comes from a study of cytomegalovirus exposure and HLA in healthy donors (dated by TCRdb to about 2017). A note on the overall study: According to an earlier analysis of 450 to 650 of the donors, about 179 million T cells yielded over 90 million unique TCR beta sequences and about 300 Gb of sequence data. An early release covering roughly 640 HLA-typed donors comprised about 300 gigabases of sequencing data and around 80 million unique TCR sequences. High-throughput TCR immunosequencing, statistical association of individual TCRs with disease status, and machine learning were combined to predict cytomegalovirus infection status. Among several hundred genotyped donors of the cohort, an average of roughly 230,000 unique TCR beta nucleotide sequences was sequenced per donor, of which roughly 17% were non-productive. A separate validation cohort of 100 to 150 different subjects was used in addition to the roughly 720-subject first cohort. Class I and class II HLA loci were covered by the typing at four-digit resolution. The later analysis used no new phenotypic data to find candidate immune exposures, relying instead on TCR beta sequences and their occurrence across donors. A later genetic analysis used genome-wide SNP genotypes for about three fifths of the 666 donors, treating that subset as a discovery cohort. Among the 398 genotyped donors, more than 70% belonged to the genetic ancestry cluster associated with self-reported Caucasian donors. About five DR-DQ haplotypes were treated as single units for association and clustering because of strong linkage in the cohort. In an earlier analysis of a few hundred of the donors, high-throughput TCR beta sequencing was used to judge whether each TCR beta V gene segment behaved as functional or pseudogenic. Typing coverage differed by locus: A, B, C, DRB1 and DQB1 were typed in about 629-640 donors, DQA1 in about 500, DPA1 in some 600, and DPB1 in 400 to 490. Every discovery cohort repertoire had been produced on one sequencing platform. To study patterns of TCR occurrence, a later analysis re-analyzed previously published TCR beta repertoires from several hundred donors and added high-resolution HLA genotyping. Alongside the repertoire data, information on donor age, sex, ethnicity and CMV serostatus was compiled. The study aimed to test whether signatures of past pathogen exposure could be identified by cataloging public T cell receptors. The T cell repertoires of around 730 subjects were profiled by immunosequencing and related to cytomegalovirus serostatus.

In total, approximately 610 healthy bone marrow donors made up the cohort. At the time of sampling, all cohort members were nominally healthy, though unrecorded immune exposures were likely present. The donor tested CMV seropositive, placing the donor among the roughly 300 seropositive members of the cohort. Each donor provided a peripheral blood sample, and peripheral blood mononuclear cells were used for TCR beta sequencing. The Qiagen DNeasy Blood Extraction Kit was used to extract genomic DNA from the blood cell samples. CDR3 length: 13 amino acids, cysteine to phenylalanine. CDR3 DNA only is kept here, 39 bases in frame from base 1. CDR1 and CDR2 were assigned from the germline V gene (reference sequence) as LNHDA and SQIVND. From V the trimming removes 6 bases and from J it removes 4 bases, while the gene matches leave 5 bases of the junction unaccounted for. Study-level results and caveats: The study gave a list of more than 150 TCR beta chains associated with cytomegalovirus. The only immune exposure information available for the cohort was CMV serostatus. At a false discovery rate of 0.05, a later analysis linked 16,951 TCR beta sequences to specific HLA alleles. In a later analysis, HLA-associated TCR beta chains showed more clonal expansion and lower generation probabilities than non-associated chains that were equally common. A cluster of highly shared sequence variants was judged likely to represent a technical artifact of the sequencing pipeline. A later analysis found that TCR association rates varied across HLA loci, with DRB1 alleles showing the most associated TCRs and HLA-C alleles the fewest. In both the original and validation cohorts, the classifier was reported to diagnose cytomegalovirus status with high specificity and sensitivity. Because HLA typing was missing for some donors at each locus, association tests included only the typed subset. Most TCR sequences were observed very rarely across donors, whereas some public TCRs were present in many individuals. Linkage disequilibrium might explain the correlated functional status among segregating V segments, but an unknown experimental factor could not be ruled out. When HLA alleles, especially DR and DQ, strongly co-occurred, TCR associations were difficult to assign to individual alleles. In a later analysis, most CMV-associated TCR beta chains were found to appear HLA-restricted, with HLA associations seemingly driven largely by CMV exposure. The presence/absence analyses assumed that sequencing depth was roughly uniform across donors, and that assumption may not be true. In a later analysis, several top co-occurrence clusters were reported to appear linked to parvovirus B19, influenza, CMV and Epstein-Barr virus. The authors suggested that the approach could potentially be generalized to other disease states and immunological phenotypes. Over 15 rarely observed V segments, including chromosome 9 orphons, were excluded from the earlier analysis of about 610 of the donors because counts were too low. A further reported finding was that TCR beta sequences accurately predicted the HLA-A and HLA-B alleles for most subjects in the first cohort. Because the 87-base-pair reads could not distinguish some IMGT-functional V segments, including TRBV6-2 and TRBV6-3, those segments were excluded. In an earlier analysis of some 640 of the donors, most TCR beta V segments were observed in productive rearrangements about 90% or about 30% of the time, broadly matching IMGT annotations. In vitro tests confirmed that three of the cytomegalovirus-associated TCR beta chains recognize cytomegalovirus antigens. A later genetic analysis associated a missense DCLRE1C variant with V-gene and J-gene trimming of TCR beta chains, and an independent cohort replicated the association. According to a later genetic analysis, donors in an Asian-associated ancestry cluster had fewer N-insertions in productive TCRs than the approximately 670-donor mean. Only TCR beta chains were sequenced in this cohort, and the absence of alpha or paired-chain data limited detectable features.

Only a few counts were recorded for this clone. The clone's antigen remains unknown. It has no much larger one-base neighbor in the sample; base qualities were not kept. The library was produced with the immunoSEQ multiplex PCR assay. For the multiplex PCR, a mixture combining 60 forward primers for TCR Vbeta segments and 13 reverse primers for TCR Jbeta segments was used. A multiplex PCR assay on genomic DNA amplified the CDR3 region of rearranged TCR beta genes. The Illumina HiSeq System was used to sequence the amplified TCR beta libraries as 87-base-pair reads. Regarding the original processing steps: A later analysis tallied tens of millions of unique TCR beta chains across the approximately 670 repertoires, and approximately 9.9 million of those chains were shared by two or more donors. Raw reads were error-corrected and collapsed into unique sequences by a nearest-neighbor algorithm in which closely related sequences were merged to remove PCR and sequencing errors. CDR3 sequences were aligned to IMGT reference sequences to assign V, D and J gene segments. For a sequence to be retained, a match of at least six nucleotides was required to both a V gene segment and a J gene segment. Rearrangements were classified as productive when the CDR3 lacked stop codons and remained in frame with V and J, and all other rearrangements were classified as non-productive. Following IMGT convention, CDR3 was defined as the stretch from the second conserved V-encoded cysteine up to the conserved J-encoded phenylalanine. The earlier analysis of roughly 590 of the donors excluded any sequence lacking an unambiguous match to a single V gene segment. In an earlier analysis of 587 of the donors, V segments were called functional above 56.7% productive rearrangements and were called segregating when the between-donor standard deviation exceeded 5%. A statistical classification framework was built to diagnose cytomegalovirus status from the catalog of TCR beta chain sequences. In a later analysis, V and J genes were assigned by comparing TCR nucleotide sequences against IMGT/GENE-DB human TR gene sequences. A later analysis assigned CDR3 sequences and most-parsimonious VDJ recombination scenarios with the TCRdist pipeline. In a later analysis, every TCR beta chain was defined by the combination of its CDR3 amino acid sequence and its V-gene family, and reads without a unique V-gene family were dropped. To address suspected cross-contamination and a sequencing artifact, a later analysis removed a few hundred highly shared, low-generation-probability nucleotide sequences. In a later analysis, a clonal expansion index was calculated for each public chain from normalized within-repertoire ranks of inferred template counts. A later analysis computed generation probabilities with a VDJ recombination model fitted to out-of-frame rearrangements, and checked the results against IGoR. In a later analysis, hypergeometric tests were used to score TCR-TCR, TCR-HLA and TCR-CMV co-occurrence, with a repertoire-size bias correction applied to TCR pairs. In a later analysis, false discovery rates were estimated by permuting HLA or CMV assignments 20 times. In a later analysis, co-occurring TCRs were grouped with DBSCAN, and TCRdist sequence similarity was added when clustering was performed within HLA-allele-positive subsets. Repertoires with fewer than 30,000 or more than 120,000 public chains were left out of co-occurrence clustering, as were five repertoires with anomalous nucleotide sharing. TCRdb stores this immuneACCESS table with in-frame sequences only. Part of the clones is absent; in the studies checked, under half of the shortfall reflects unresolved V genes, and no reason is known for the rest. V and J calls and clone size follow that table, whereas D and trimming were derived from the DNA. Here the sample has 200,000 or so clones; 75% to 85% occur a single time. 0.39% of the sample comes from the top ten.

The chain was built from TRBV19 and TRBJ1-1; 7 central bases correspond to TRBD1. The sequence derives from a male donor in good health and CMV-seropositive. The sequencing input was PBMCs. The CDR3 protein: CASSLNRGTEAFF. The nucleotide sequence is TGTGCCAGTAGCCTTAACAGGGGCACTGAAGCTTTCTTT.